Listed below are T cell receptor beta chains from one sample, sequenced in a study of CD8 T cells in ankylosing spondylitis. Using its own MiXCR run on the 5' RACE reads, TCRdb lists one record per CDR3 protein. The sample has about 500,000 distinct CDR3 sequences; roughly 13% are singletons. Source material: blood, either unsorted or a sorted T cell fraction (not recorded which). The receptors come from a male donor with ankylosing spondylitis. CDR3s include the opening cysteine and the closing phenylalanine or tryptophan. Each record gives: J gene, clone size, D gene, V gene, CDR3 DNA, CDR3 protein. D genes are given only for firm matches. Expanded clones are given a class, and other clones once, few, many or no size at all.

j_call: TRBJ2-1
clone_size: NA
d_call: TRBD2
v_call: TRBV27
cdr3_nt: TGTGCCAGCAGTTTACCCCTTACTAGCGGGGGGTACAATGAGCAGTTCTTC
cdr3_aa: CASSLPLTSGGYNEQFF

j_call: TRBJ2-3
clone_size: few
d_call: NA
v_call: TRBV7-2
cdr3_nt: TGTGCCAGCACCCCCCGGGGCCCGGGGACAGATACGCAGTATTTT
cdr3_aa: CASTPRGPGTDTQYF

j_call: TRBJ2-2
clone_size: NA
d_call: TRBD2
v_call: TRBV10-2
cdr3_nt: TGCGCCAGCAGGGGACTAGCGGTCACCGGGGAGCTGTTTTTT
cdr3_aa: CASRGLAVTGELFF

j_call: TRBJ2-7
clone_size: NA
d_call: TRBD2
v_call: TRBV27
cdr3_nt: TGTGCCAGCAGTAGCAGACGACTAGCGACTCGTCCTTACGAGCAGTACTTC
cdr3_aa: CASSSRRLATRPYEQYF

j_call: TRBJ2-7
clone_size: NA
d_call: NA
v_call: TRBV2
cdr3_nt: TGTGCCAGCAGCCCCGACGGGTTTTCCTACGAGCAGTACTTC
cdr3_aa: CASSPDGFSYEQYF

j_call: TRBJ1-5
clone_size: few
d_call: TRBD1
v_call: TRBV19
cdr3_nt: TGTGCCAGTAGTAAGACAGGGAAGAATCAGCCCCAGCATTTT
cdr3_aa: CASSKTGKNQPQHF

j_call: TRBJ1-2
clone_size: NA
d_call: NA
v_call: TRBV3-1
cdr3_nt: TGTGCCAGCAGCCAAGACCAGTCTAACTATGGCTACACCTTC
cdr3_aa: CASSQDQSNYGYTF

j_call: TRBJ2-3
clone_size: NA
d_call: TRBD1
v_call: TRBV27
cdr3_nt: TGTGCCAGCATAGACAGGGTGACAGATACGCAGTATTTT
cdr3_aa: CASIDRVTDTQYF

j_call: TRBJ2-5
clone_size: once
d_call: TRBD2
v_call: TRBV5-1
cdr3_nt: TGCGCCAGCAGTCCCCGCGGACTAGCGGGAGGCCCTGCTGGAGAGACCCAGTACTTC
cdr3_aa: CASSPRGLAGGPAGETQYF

j_call: TRBJ2-7
clone_size: few
d_call: NA
v_call: TRBV9
cdr3_nt: TGTGCCAGCAGCGTAGCTGGGCAGGCCTCCTACGAGCAGTACTTC
cdr3_aa: CASSVAGQASYEQYF

j_call: TRBJ2-1
clone_size: NA
d_call: NA
v_call: TRBV6-2/TRBV6-3
cdr3_nt: TGTGCCAGCAGATTAGACAGCAATAATGAGCAGTTCTTC
cdr3_aa: CASRLDSNNEQFF

j_call: TRBJ1-1
clone_size: NA
d_call: NA
v_call: TRBV5-1
cdr3_nt: TGCGCCAGCAGCTTGGCGGCCGCGGTGGGCACTGAAGCTTTCTTT
cdr3_aa: CASSLAAAVGTEAFF

j_call: TRBJ2-3
clone_size: NA
d_call: TRBD2
v_call: TRBV5-1
cdr3_nt: TGCGCCAGCAGCCATGGGCGCGGGAGGGCCGAGGATACGCAGTATTTT
cdr3_aa: CASSHGRGRAEDTQYF

j_call: TRBJ1-1
clone_size: many
d_call: NA
v_call: TRBV20-1
cdr3_nt: TGCAGTGCTAGAGCCGGTAGTAACACTGAAGCTTTCTTT
cdr3_aa: CSARAGSNTEAFF

j_call: TRBJ2-5
clone_size: many
d_call: TRBD2
v_call: TRBV7-8
cdr3_nt: TGTGCCAGCAGCAGTAGAGCGGGAGGGTTGGAGACCCAGTACTTC
cdr3_aa: CASSSRAGGLETQYF

j_call: TRBJ1-2
clone_size: NA
d_call: TRBD1
v_call: TRBV29-1
cdr3_nt: TGCAGCGTTCATGGTCTGGCAGGTCGACAGGGTTCGTATGGCTACACCTTC
cdr3_aa: CSVHGLAGRQGSYGYTF

j_call: TRBJ1-3
clone_size: many
d_call: NA
v_call: TRBV13
cdr3_nt: TGTGCCAGCAGCTTAGAGGGTAACCCCTCTGGAAACACCATATATTTT
cdr3_aa: CASSLEGNPSGNTIYF

j_call: TRBJ2-3
clone_size: once
d_call: TRBD2
v_call: TRBV14
cdr3_nt: TGTGCCAGCAGCCCCGAGTGGCTAGCGGGAAGTACGCAGTATTTT
cdr3_aa: CASSPEWLAGSTQYF

j_call: TRBJ2-1
clone_size: NA
d_call: NA
v_call: TRBV2
cdr3_nt: TGTGCCAGCAACTTCGGCCTTGGCGATGAGCAGTTCTTC
cdr3_aa: CASNFGLGDEQFF

j_call: TRBJ1-2
clone_size: NA
d_call: NA
v_call: TRBV10-3
cdr3_nt: TGTGCCATCAGTGAGAGTGGTCAGGGGTATGGAGGCTACACCTTC
cdr3_aa: CAISESGQGYGGYTF

j_call: TRBJ2-1
clone_size: many
d_call: TRBD2
v_call: TRBV25-1
cdr3_nt: TGTGCCAGCAGCGTACCAGGGACTAGCGGGAGGGAGTCCTACAATGAGCAGTTCTTC
cdr3_aa: CASSVPGTSGRESYNEQFF